These 6 T cell receptor beta chains originate from one sample sequenced in a study of blood T cell repertoires in COVID-19. Generated by immunoSEQ multiplex PCR, the TCRdb table keeps only in-frame clones and is missing some. The sample yields about 91,000 clones, roughly 79% seen once. Sequenced material: peripheral blood. These receptors all come from a woman at least 80 years old with acute or convalescent COVID-19.

The chain carries TRBV7-9 and TRBJ1-2, with D possibly matching TRBD1 (5 bases). This CDR3 is built from 13 residues. The V gene lost 5 bases and the J gene lost 4 bases, with 11 bases spanning the gap. Germline V gene lookup returns CDR1 SEHNR and CDR2 FQNEAQ (reference sequence). Here the CDR3 DNA reads TGTGCCAGCAGCCCGCCGGGGGGCTATGGCTACACCTTC. Amino acid sequence: CASSPPGGYGYTF.

The V and J genes are TRBV28 and TRBJ1-2, with 9 nucleotides matching TRBD1. Germline assignment: CDR1 MDHEN and CDR2 SYDVKM. After removal of 3 bases from V and 4 bases from J, the junction contained 3 bases not matched to a gene. This CDR3 comprises 14 residues. CDR3 in amino acids: CASSFGQGRYGYTF. The DNA for the CDR3 is TGTGCCAGCAGTTTTGGACAGGGGCGCTATGGCTACACCTTC.

The J gene is TRBJ2-1, the V gene TRBV7-2, with 7 bases identical to TRBD1. CDR3 size: 14 residues. The J segment lost 7 bases and the V segment lost 4 bases, leaving 7 bases of the junction unmatched. Germline values: CDR1 SGHTA, CDR2 FQGNSA. The CDR3 is CASSSSTGLNEQFF. CDR3 sequence (DNA): TGTGCCAGCAGCTCCTCGACAGGGCTGAATGAGCAGTTCTTC.

The sample holds a few counts of this clone. This chain uses TRBV11-3 with TRBJ2-5, with 10 positions matching TRBD1. With V trimmed by 5 bases and J by 3 bases, 3 bases remained unmatched. Per germline, CDR1 SGHNT and CDR2 YENEEA. This CDR3 is 14 amino acids long. The DNA for the CDR3 is TGTGCCAGCAGCCCCGGGACAGGGGAAGAGACCCAGTACTTC. Its translation: CASSPGTGEETQYF.

This clone was seen a handful of times. V usage is TRBV4-2 and J usage is TRBJ2-7, with 11 bases fitting TRBD2. This CDR3 contains 15 residues. Germline V gene data show CDR1 as LGHNA and CDR2 as YNFKEQ. V was pared by 0 bases and J by 6 bases, with 4 bases of the junction left unmatched. The CDR3 DNA reads as TGTGCCAGCAGCCAAGAGACTAGCGGGGCGGTCGAGCAGTACTTC. Translation gives CASSQETSGAVEQYF.

The chain couples TRBV7-2 to TRBJ2-7; D unclear. The CDR3 runs 13 residues. CDR1 is SGHTA, CDR2 FQGNSA, per germline. With 4 bases removed from V and 2 bases from J, the gap between germline ends came to 9 bases. The CDR3 protein is CASSSRHAYEQYF. The DNA of the CDR3 is TGTGCCAGCAGCTCCCGACATGCCTACGAGCAGTACTTC.